This T cell receptor beta chain was profiled in a study of OX40 agonist ivuxolimab in advanced cancers. Across the whole study: Cancers in dose escalation were hepatocellular, melanoma, renal cell and head and neck. The study reported partial responses in three patients: one hepatocellular carcinoma, two cutaneous melanoma.

Germline assignment: CDR1 SQVTM and CDR2 ANQGSEA. This CDR3 region has 13 residues. V lost 2 bases, J lost 1 base, and 7 bases lay in between. This clone has a handful of counts. Antigen specificity is unknown. TCRdb's table, derived via immunoSEQ multiplex PCR, lists solely in-frame clones and lacks some. The data contain around 57,000 clones, 70% to 90% of them singletons. Study outcomes and limitations: At doses 0.1 to 3.0 mg/kg, CD4+ and CD8+ clones expanded.

No patient had autoimmune disease or received systemic immunosuppression. The chain uses TRBV29-1 and TRBJ2-3; D is ambiguous. This receptor was taken from an adult with an advanced solid tumor such as melanoma, head and neck, liver or kidney cancer. The specimen was CD4+ or CD8+ T cells sorted from blood, collected in a trial of the OX40 agonist ivuxolimab. CDR3 in amino acids: CSVEQSRTDTQYF. In nucleotides, the CDR3 is TGCAGCGTTGAACAATCCCGCACAGATACGCAGTATTTT.